The source of this T cell receptor (beta chain) is a study of T cells in Graves' hyperthyroidism and ophthalmopathy. The overall study: Peripheral blood draws took place at initial diagnosis, ahead of any treatment. Study outcomes and limitations: Clonotypes that were expanded in thyroid above 0.001 mostly appeared in blood too.

Disease lasting under 3 months, a NOSPECS grade of at least 4, and a Clinical Activity Score of at least 3 were features of the ophthalmopathy patients. Orbital computed tomography, thyroid ultrasound, serum thyroxine and TRAb, and clinical symptoms together informed the diagnoses. Researchers amplified the TCR beta CDR3 regions from RNA transcripts. Carried out on the TCR CDR3, a first-round RT-PCR used the HTBI primer set. TCRdb called the multiplex PCR reads again in MiXCR, with one record for every CDR3 protein. The sample shows about 500,000 distinct CDR3 sequences, 16% of them seen only once. This clonotype was detected a few times. Its antigen remains unknown. Sequencing was done on a sample of blood. This TCR came from a woman under 40 with Graves' ophthalmopathy.

The CDR3 DNA reads as TGTGCCAGCAGCTACACTAGAAATGAGCAGTTCTTC. Residues: CASSYTRNEQFF. V usage is TRBV6-2 or TRBV6-3 and J usage is TRBJ2-1, with a tentative D call TRBD2 (5 bases). V shed 6 bases and J shed 7 bases, with 10 bases lying between them. This CDR3 spans 12 amino acids. The germline V gene encodes CDR1 MNHEY and CDR2 SVGEGT.